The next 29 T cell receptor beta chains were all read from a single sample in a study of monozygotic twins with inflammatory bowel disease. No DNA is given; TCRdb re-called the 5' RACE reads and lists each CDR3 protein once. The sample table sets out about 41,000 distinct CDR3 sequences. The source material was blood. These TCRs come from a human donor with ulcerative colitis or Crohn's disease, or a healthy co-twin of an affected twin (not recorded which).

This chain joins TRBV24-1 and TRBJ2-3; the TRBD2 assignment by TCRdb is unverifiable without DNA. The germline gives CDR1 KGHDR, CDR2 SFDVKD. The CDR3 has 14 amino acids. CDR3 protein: CATSDADFPDTQYF.

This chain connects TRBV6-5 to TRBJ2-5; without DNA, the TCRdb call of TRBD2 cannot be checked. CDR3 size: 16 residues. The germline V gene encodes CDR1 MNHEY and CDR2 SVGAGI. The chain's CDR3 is CASSYGLAGGEETQYF.

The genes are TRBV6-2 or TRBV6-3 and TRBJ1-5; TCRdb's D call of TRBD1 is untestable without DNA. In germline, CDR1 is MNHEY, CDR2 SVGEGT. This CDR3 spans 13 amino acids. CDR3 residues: CASSYTGIQPQHF.

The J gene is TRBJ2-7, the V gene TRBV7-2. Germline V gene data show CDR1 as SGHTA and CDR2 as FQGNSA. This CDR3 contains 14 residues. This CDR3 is CASSRRFNSYEQYF.

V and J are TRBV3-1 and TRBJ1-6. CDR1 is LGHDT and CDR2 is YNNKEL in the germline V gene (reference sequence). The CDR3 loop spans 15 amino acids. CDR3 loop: CASSQVGFGNSPLHF.

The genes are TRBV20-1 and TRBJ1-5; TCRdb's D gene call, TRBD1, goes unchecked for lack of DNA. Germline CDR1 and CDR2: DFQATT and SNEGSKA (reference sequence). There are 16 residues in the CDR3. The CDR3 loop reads CSARDPAGAPNQPQHF.

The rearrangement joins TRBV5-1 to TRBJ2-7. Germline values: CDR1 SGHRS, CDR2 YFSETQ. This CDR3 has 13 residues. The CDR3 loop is CASSRRLSYEQYF.

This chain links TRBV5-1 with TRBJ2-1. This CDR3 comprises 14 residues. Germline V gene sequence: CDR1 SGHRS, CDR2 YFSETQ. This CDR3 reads CASSLERLNNEQFF.

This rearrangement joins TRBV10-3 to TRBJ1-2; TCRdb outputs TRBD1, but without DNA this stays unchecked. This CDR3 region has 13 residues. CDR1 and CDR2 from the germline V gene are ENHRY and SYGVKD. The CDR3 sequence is CAISEWDQEGYTF.

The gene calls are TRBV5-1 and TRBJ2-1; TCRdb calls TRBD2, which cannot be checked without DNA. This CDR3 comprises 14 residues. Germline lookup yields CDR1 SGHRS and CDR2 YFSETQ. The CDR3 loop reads CASSLLAGVGEQFF.

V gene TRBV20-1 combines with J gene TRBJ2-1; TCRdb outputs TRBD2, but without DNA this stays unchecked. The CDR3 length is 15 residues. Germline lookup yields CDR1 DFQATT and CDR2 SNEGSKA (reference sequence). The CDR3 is CSARRTSDKTDEQFF.

CDR3 residues: CSAPANLNTEAFF. The rearrangement links TRBV20-1 to TRBJ1-1; TCRdb's assignment of TRBD1 cannot be checked, as there is no DNA. Germline loops: CDR1 DFQATT, CDR2 SNEGSKA (reference sequence). CDR3 length equals 13 residues.

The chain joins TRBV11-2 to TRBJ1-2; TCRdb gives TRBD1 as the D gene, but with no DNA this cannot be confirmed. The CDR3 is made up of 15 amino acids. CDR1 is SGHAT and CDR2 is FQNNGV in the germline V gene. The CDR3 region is CASSLEAGINYGYTF. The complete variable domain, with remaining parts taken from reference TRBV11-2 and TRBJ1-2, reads EAGVAQSPRYKIIEKRQSVAFWCNPISGHATLYWYQQILGQGPKLLIQFQNNGVVDDSQLPKDRFSAERLKGVDSTLKIQPAKLEDSAVYLCASSLEAGINYGYTFGSGTRLTVV.

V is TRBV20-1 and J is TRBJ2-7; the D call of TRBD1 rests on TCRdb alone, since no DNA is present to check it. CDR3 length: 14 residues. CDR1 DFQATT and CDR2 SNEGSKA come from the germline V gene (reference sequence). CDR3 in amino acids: CSVRSGGASYEQYF.

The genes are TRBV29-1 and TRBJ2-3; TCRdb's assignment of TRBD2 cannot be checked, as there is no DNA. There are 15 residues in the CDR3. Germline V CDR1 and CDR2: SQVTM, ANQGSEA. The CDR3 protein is CSVEDGGRQADTQYF.

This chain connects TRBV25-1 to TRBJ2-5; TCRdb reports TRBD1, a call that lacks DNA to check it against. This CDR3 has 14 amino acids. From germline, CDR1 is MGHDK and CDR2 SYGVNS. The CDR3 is CASSDNRAGETQYF.

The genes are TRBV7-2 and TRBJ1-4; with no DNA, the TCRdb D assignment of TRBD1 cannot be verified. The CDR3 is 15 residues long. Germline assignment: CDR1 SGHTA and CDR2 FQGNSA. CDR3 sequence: CASSLSAGQGEKLFF.

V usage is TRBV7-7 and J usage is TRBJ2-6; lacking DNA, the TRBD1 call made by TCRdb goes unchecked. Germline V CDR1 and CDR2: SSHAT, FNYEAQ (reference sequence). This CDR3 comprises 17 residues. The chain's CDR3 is CASSSRTGISGANVLTF.

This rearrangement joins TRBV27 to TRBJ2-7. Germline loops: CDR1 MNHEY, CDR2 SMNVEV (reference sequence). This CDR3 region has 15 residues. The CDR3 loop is CASSLQGRTSYEQYF.

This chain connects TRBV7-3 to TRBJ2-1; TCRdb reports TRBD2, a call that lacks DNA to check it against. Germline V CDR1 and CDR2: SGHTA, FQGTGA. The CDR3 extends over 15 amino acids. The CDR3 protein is CASSSLAGVYNEQFF.

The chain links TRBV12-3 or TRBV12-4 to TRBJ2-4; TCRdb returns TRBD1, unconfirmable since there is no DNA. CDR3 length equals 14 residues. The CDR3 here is CASSLGGGKNIQYF.

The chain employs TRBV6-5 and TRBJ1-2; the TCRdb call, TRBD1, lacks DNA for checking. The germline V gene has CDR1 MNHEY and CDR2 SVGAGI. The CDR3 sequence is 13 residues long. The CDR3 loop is CASSTTGAGGYTF.

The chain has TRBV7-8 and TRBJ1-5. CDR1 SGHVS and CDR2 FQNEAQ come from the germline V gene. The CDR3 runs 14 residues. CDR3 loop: CASSLGNGNQPQHF.

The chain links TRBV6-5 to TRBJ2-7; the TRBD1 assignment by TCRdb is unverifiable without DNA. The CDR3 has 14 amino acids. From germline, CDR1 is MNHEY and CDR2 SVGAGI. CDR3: CASSYGGRLDEQYF.

CDR3: CASSFLGEQFF. The gene calls are TRBV11-2 and TRBJ2-1. The germline gives CDR1 SGHAT, CDR2 FQNNGV. The CDR3 has 11 residues.

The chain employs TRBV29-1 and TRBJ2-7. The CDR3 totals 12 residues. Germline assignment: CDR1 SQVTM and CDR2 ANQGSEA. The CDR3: CSAMTRSYEQYF.

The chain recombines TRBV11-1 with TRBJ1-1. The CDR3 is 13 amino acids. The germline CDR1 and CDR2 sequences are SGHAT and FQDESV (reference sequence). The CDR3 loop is CASSPEARAEAFF.

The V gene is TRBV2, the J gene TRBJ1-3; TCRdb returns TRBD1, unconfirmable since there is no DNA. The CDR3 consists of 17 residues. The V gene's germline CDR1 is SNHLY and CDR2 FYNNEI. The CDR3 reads CASSAQGASSSGNTIYF.

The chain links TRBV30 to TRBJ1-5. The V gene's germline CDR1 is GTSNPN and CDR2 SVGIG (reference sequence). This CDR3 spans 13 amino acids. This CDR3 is CAWNRERNQPQHF.